Listed below are T cell receptor beta chains from one sample, sequenced in a study of CD8 T cells in ankylosing spondylitis. TCRdb analysed the 5' RACE reads with MiXCR anew, one entry per CDR3 protein. The sample records 200,000 or so distinct CDR3 sequences, over 10% being singletons. Sequences were obtained from blood, either unsorted or a sorted T cell fraction (not recorded which). These TCRs come from a female donor with ankylosing spondylitis or in good health (not recorded which). CDR3s include the opening cysteine and the closing phenylalanine or tryptophan. A D gene is named only where the DNA matches it firmly. A clone size is listed for some rows: how often the clone was seen (once, few, many), or a class if it is expanded.

V	J	D	size	CDR3	DNA
TRBV7-2	TRBJ2-5	TRBD2	few	CASSPPGLGNQETQYF	TGTGCCAGCAGCCCCCCGGGACTAGGGAACCAAGAGACCCAGTACTTC
TRBV24-1	TRBJ1-2	TRBD1	many	CATSDRDRGGYGYTF	TGTGCCACCAGTGATCGGGACAGGGGAGGCTATGGCTACACCTTC
TRBV7-3	TRBJ1-1	-	-	CASSDGAEAFF	TGTGCCAGCAGCGACGGGGCAGAAGCTTTCTTT
TRBV7-9	TRBJ1-3	TRBD1	many	CASSSTGGSGNTIYF	TGTGCCAGCAGCTCGACAGGGGGCTCTGGAAACACCATATATTTT
TRBV20-1	TRBJ1-4	-	-	CSALRREGEKLFF	TGCAGTGCTCTCCGCAGGGAGGGTGAAAAACTGTTTTTT
TRBV28	TRBJ2-5	-	-	CASSDRKEETQYF	TGTGCCAGCAGTGACAGGAAAGAAGAGACCCAGTACTTC
TRBV28	TRBJ2-7	-	few	CAAATGGISYEQYF	TGTGCCGCGGCCACGGGTGGGATCTCCTACGAGCAGTACTTC
TRBV20-1	TRBJ2-1	-	-	CSAPRRGTGHNEQFF	TGCAGTGCTCCACGGCGGGGGACAGGACACAACGAGCAGTTCTTC
TRBV6-1	TRBJ1-4	-	-	CASSVQGGPNEKLFF	TGTGCCAGCAGTGTACAAGGGGGGCCCAATGAAAAACTGTTTTTT
TRBV14	TRBJ2-1	-	few	CASSIVRNEQFF	TGTGCCAGCAGCATTGTTAGGAATGAGCAGTTCTTC
TRBV7-3	TRBJ1-1	TRBD1	-	CVSSPVGQGIDTEAFF	TGTGTCAGCAGCCCCGTGGGACAGGGGATTGACACTGAAGCTTTCTTT
TRBV28	TRBJ2-1	-	many	CASSVSGKWSFF	TGTGCCAGCAGTGTATCCGGGAAGTGGTCGTTCTTC
TRBV5-1	TRBJ1-4	-	-	CASRNLDGEKLFF	TGCGCCAGCAGGAATTTGGACGGAGAAAAACTGTTTTTT
TRBV20-1	TRBJ2-3	TRBD2	many	CSAGPWTSGGTDTQYF	TGCAGTGCTGGACCATGGACTAGCGGGGGCACAGATACGCAGTATTTT
TRBV6-1	TRBJ2-3	TRBD1	many	CASSPYSGQTDTQYF	TGTGCCAGCAGCCCCTATTCGGGACAGACAGATACGCAGTATTTT
TRBV18	TRBJ2-1	TRBD1	many	CASSPPGQGVGLQFF	TGTGCCAGCTCACCACCGGGACAGGGAGTTGGGTTGCAGTTCTTC
TRBV7-2	TRBJ2-1	-	many	CASSPSSGWQFF	TGTGCCAGCAGCCCCTCATCGGGGTGGCAGTTCTTC
TRBV10-3	TRBJ2-2	-	many	CAISERSSTGELFF	TGTGCCATCAGTGAGCGTTCCAGCACCGGGGAGCTGTTTTTT
TRBV24-1	TRBJ1-1	-	many	CATRDRWNTEAFF	TGTGCCACCAGAGATCGCTGGAACACTGAAGCTTTCTTT
TRBV11-2	TRBJ1-6	-	-	CASSLVGGKNSPLHF	TGTGCCAGCAGCTTAGTGGGTGGGAAGAATTCACCCCTCCACTTT
TRBV7-9	TRBJ2-1	-	many	CASSLAGVYGNEQFF	TGTGCCAGCAGCTTAGCGGGAGTTTACGGAAATGAGCAGTTCTTC
TRBV20-1	TRBJ1-1	-	many	CSAQWNTEAFF	TGCAGTGCCCAGTGGAACACTGAAGCTTTCTTT
TRBV12-3/TRBV12-4	TRBJ2-7	-	-	CASSPGAREQYF	TGTGCCAGCAGTCCAGGGGCGAGGGAGCAGTACTTC
TRBV5-5	TRBJ2-3	-	-	CATHWAIPDTQYF	TGTGCCACCCATTGGGCGATTCCGGATACGCAGTATTTT
TRBV7-8	TRBJ2-1	-	few	CASSQWAGTRSSYNEQFF	TGTGCCAGCAGCCAATGGGCGGGAACAAGGAGCTCCTACAATGAGCAGTTCTTC
TRBV4-3	TRBJ2-2	-	many	CASSQEGRSSGELFF	TGCGCCAGCAGCCAAGAGGGGCGGAGTTCCGGGGAGCTGTTTTTT
TRBV28	TRBJ2-4	-	-	CASSFLGEKNIQYF	TGTGCCAGCAGTTTTCTGGGAGAGAAAAACATTCAGTACTTC
TRBV3-1	TRBJ2-1	TRBD2	few	CASSRPGLAGHNEQFF	TGTGCCAGCAGCCGACCCGGACTAGCGGGTCACAATGAGCAGTTCTTC
TRBV18	TRBJ2-7	-	many	CASSLARSYEQYF	TGTGCCAGCTCGCTTGCGAGGTCCTACGAGCAGTACTTC
TRBV11-1	TRBJ2-7	TRBD2	-	CASSFVGRAGRYEQYF	TGTGCCAGCAGCTTCGTCGGGAGGGCCGGTAGATACGAGCAGTACTTC
TRBV27	TRBJ1-5	-	many	CASSLYAAASNQPQHF	TGTGCCAGCAGTTTATATGCCGCAGCTAGCAATCAGCCCCAGCATTTT
TRBV7-6	TRBJ2-3	-	many	CASSDDRRVSPFTDTQYF	TGTGCCAGCAGCGACGATCGCAGGGTGTCACCCTTCACAGATACGCAGTATTTT
TRBV12-3/TRBV12-4	TRBJ2-7	-	many	CASSRGTYEQYF	TGTGCCAGCAGTAGAGGGACCTACGAGCAGTACTTC
TRBV11-2	TRBJ2-7	TRBD2	many	CASSIGTSGSYEQYF	TGTGCCAGCAGCATAGGGACTAGCGGGAGCTACGAGCAGTACTTC
TRBV6-5	TRBJ2-5	-	many	CASSYSWERIQYF	TGTGCCAGCAGTTACTCGTGGGAGCGAATCCAGTACTTC
TRBV7-2	TRBJ2-7	-	few	CASSLARYEQYF	TGTGCCAGCAGCTTAGCGCGATACGAGCAGTACTTC
TRBV7-2	TRBJ2-4	-	many	CASSGEAKNIQYF	TGTGCCAGCAGCGGGGAAGCCAAAAACATTCAGTACTTC